This T cell receptor beta chain stems from a study of cytomegalovirus exposure and HLA in healthy donors. Overall study results and limits: In a later analysis, HLA-C alleles had the fewest associated TCRs, DRB1 alleles the most.

Germline loops: CDR1 SGHTS, CDR2 YDEGEE. V lost 2 bases and J 2 bases, leaving 7 bases between the germline ends. The CDR3 is 14 amino acids. To note about this clone: Its specificity is not known.

It was with 60 Vbeta and 13 Jbeta primers that the PCR ran. The repertoire was sequenced with immunoSEQ multiplex PCR; TCRdb's copy has only in-frame clones and lacks some. The repertoire includes fewer than 150,000 clones, around 79% of them detected once, and about 4% sits in the top ten. The J gene is TRBJ2-2, the V gene TRBV5-8; D not resolved. The sequenced sample was PBMCs. This clonotype was sampled from a woman aged 35 to 49 in good health and CMV-seronegative. The CDR3: CASSFEINTGELFF. The CDR3 DNA is TGTGCCAGCAGCTTTGAGATAAACACCGGGGAGCTGTTTTTT.